Following are 15 T cell receptor beta chains from one sample sequenced in a study of T cells after yellow fever vaccination. TCRdb analysed the 5' RACE reads with MiXCR anew, one entry per CDR3 protein. Among 250,000 to 300,000 distinct CDR3 sequences listed, 8.5% to 10% were seen once. Here the sequenced sample was CD4+ T cells sorted from PBMCs, taken 5 days after the yellow fever booster vaccination. All receptors come from a man between 18 and 29 years old who received the YFV17D yellow fever vaccine.

This clonotype has only a few counts. The chain is built from TRBV5-6 and TRBJ1-2; TRBD1 matches 7 bases. Germline V gene data show CDR1 as SGHDT and CDR2 as YYEEEE. CDR3 length: 14 residues. With 4 bases clipped from V and 1 base from J, the junction kept 4 bases outside the gene matches. Here the CDR3 DNA reads TGTGCCAGCAGCACGGACAGGAGTAACTATGGCTACACCTTC. This codes for CASSTDRSNYGYTF.

About this clonotype: One end of the junction fails to match germline, which may point to a read error. CDR3 nucleotides: TGCGCCAGCAGCTTGGAAGGGACACTCGCCAATGGAAAACTGTTTTTT. This encodes CASSLEGTLANGKLFF. This sequence joins TRBV5-1 and TRBJ1-4, with D possibly TRBD1 on 6 matching bases. Germline CDR1 SGHRS, CDR2 YFSETQ. CDR3 size: 16 residues.

This clonotype was seen more than once but under ten times. The chain is built from TRBV9 and TRBJ2-1, with TRBD1 as a possible D gene (6 bases). Germline V gene lookup returns CDR1 SGDLS and CDR2 YYNGEE. The V gene lost 2 bases and the J gene lost 8 bases, with 11 bases spanning the gap. This CDR3 is built from 13 residues. CDR3 DNA: TGTGCCAGCAGCGTTACCTGGGGGCATGAGCAGTTCTTC. Translating gives CASSVTWGHEQFF.

Details on this clonotype: An end of the junction differs from the germline gene, which may be a read error. The chain employs TRBV27 and TRBJ1-4, with TRBD1 identical over 9 bases. Germline V gene sequence: CDR1 MNHEY, CDR2 SMNVEV (reference sequence). This CDR3 comprises 15 residues. This chain's CDR3 is CASSFDGTGRGKLFF. In DNA, the CDR3 is TGTGCCAGCAGTTTCGACGGGACAGGGCGAGGAAAACTTTTTTTT.

This clonotype has at least ten counts. The chain carries TRBV20-1 and TRBJ2-1; no definite D call. The CDR3 length is 12 residues. Trimming removed 2 bases at V and 6 bases at J, with 8 bases between. Germline loops: CDR1 DFQATT, CDR2 SNEGSKA (reference sequence). CDR3 DNA: TGCAGTGCTAGAATCACGCGCAATGAGCAGTTCTTC. Translation gives CSARITRNEQFF.

This sequence joins TRBV20-1 and TRBJ2-3; 8 nucleotides match TRBD2. Germline V gene lookup returns CDR1 DFQATT and CDR2 SNEGSKA (reference sequence). V trimming: 5 bases; J trimming: 5 bases; junction bases outside the gene matches: 9. CDR3 length: 14 residues. In nucleotides, the CDR3 is TGCAGTGCTCGATCGGGGGGGCCAGGAGATACGCAGTATTTT. This sequence encodes CSARSGGPGDTQYF.

This clonotype turned up a few times. The CDR3 DNA reads TGTGCCAGCAGGGAACAGGCCCATCAGCCCCAGCATTTT. This encodes CASREQAHQPQHF. The V call is TRBV6-2 or TRBV6-3, the J call TRBJ1-5, with D possibly matching TRBD1 (5 bases). This CDR3 has 13 residues. The V and J ends lost 6 bases and 5 bases respectively, with 11 bases between them. Germline loops: CDR1 MNHEY, CDR2 SVGEGT.

The chain combines TRBV12-3 or TRBV12-4 with TRBJ1-6, with a tentative D call TRBD1 (6 bases). Trimming pared 6 bases from V and 12 bases from J, leaving 21 bases between. The length of the CDR3 is 15 residues. In DNA, the CDR3 is TGTGCCAGCAGAACCGGGACAAGGGGGATTCAACCCCTCCACTTT. The encoded protein is CASRTGTRGIQPLHF.

This rearrangement joins TRBV9 to TRBJ1-1, with 7 bases fitting TRBD1. J was trimmed by 5 bases and V by 4 bases; bases with no gene match: 8. Germline loops: CDR1 SGDLS, CDR2 YYNGEE. The CDR3 sequence is 14 residues long. DNA of the CDR3: TGTGCCAGCAGCTCCCACAGGGGACTTACTGAAGCTTTCTTT. This encodes CASSSHRGLTEAFF. Supplemented by reference TRBV9 and TRBJ1-1, the full variable domain reads DSGVTQTPKHLITATGQRVTLRCSPRSGDLSVYWYQQSLDQGLQFLIQYYNGEERAKGNILERFSAQQFPDLHSELNLSSLELGDSALYFCASSSHRGLTEAFFGQGTRLTVV.

The chain uses TRBV20-1 and TRBJ2-1, with D tentatively TRBD1 (6 bases). CDR1 is DFQATT and CDR2 is SNEGSKA in the germline V gene (reference sequence). V lost 2 bases and J 4 bases, leaving 9 bases between the germline ends. CDR3 length equals 13 residues. The CDR3 is CSARRDTYNEQFF. Written as DNA, the CDR3 is TGCAGTGCTAGACGGGACACATACAATGAGCAGTTCTTC.

There are many counts of this clonotype. This chain uses TRBV18 with TRBJ2-1, with 7 nucleotides matching TRBD2. This CDR3 region has 15 residues. The V gene's germline CDR1 is KGHSH and CDR2 LQKENI. The trim removed 4 bases at V and 6 bases at J, leaving 9 bases unmatched. CDR3 nucleotides: TGTGCCAGCTCACGAAGACTAGCTAACGGCAATGAGCAGTTCTTC. This gives the protein CASSRRLANGNEQFF.

The gene calls are TRBV7-2 and TRBJ1-2, with 7 bases identical to TRBD1. CDR1 is SGHTA, CDR2 FQGNSA, per germline. This CDR3 comprises 15 residues. V gave up 4 bases and J gave up 6 bases; unmatched junction bases: 11. The CDR3 coding sequence is TGTGCCAGCAGCTCCGACAGGGTCCTCTTCGATGGCTACACCTTC. It is translated as CASSSDRVLFDGYTF.

This clonotype was picked up many times. This rearrangement joins TRBV7-8 to TRBJ1-2, with 8 bases aligning to TRBD1. CDR3 length equals 15 residues. V was clipped by 4 bases and J by 4 bases; unmatched bases: 8. Germline CDR1 reads SGHVS; CDR2 reads FQNEAQ. For the CDR3, the DNA is TGTGCCAGCAGCTGGGACAGGTACCCTGGCTATGGCTACACCTTC. Its protein product is CASSWDRYPGYGYTF. Full variable domain (missing parts from reference TRBV7-8 and TRBJ1-2): GAGVSQSPRYKVAKRGQDVALRCDPISGHVSLFWYQQALGQGPEFLTYFQNEAQLDKSGLPSDRFFAERPEGSVSTLKIQRTQQEDSAVYLCASSWDRYPGYGYTFGSGTRLTVV.

This clonotype was detected only a few times. The chain couples TRBV20-1 to TRBJ2-1, with 10 bases identical to TRBD2. CDR3 length equals 15 residues. CDR1 and CDR2 from the germline V gene are DFQATT and SNEGSKA (reference sequence). V was clipped by 6 bases and J by 7 bases; unmatched bases: 12. CDR3 DNA sequence: TGCAGTGCCGTAAGACAAGCGGGGGGGACGAATGAGCAGTTCTTC. Amino acid sequence: CSAVRQAGGTNEQFF.

J is TRBJ2-7 and V is TRBV2; no definite D call. This CDR3 has 10 residues. The germline V and J ends were trimmed by 4 bases and 4 bases, with 2 bases remaining between them. Per the germline V gene, CDR1 is SNHLY and CDR2 is FYNNEI. Here the CDR3 reads CASSGYEQYF. CDR3 sequence (DNA): TGTGCCAGCAGTGGTTACGAGCAGTACTTC. The full variable domain, in which reference TRBV2 and TRBJ2-7 provide the parts outside the CDR3, is EPEVTQTPSHQVTQMGQEVILRCVPISNHLYFYWYRQILGQKVEFLVSFYNNEISEKSEIFDDQFSVERPDGSNFTLKIRSTKLEDSAMYFCASSGYEQYFGPGTRLTVT.